Only a few counts were recorded for the clone carrying this T cell receptor beta chain. Its target is unknown. Trimming pared 4 bases from V and 0 bases from J, leaving 11 bases between. CDR1 is SGDLS and CDR2 is YYNGEE in the germline V gene. The CDR3 has 15 residues. Unique molecular identifiers were incorporated when the TCRbeta library was constructed. One entry per CDR3 protein results from TCRdb running MiXCR on the PCR reads. The top ten hold 35% to 45% of the sample, which has around 45,000 distinct CDR3 sequences, roughly half seen once. This sample was taken from a study of T-cell reconstitution after alpha-beta-depleted transplantation in children. General observations from the study: As was reported, about two months after transplant, alpha-beta T cells came from several hundred expanded graft clones. There were some patients whose high TCRbeta diversity at day 60 came from surviving recipient T cells and thymic progenitors.

The origin of this receptor is a boy under two years old with SCID, due to receive a stem cell transplant. The chain uses TRBV9 and TRBJ2-1; tentative D call: TRBD2 (7 bases). The sequencing here drew on peripheral blood, taken before TCRalphabeta/CD19-depleted stem cell transplant. This chain's CDR3 is CASSKGGGSYNEQFF. The CDR3 region has the DNA TGTGCCAGCAGCAAAGGGGGGGGCTCCTACAATGAGCAGTTCTTC.